A single T cell receptor (beta chain) is shown here with its context. The repertoire was sequenced with immunoSEQ multiplex PCR; TCRdb's copy has only in-frame clones and lacks some. Of roughly 250,000 clones listed, approximately 85% were seen once; the top ten hold roughly 4.3%. The data derive from a study of blood T cell repertoires in COVID-19. Across the whole study: Researchers got acute and convalescent COVID-19 samples from the United States, Italy and Spain.

Losses at the gene ends were 7 bases for V and 9 bases for J; bases not matched to a gene: 10. Germline V gives CDR1 LNHDA, CDR2 SQIVND (reference sequence). CDR3 length equals 13 residues. The chain combines TRBV19 with TRBJ2-3; TRBD1 aligns across 7 bases. The sequence derives from a woman between 25 and 40 years old who had recovered from COVID-19. Material: PBMCs or T cells enriched from blood (not recorded which). CDR3: CASTRTGSGTQYF. For the CDR3, the DNA is TGTGCCAGTACTCGGACAGGCTCGGGGACGCAGTATTTT.